This T cell receptor beta chain was documented in a study of shared clonotypes between healthy human individuals (dated by TCRdb to the early 2020s). With regard to the full study: The cohort included a few men and two women between 18 and 49 years of age. The study deeply sequenced blood TCR repertoires of about 5 healthy adults to estimate repertoire size and the extent of clonotype sharing between individuals. Per donor, leukapheresis produced somewhere between about 0.94 and 10 billion PBMCs. Libraries were prepared and TCR repertoires were sequenced by different laboratories using diverse techniques, in order to increase sequencing depth and limit assay-specific biases.

A note on this clone: Its antigen is unknown. No much larger clone exists at a distance of one base, and base qualities are not known.

A distance of 10 bases separates the germline ends of V and J, which lose 1 base and 0 bases respectively. In the germline V gene, CDR1 corresponds to SGHAT and CDR2 to FQNNGV. CDR3 length: 16 amino acids, cysteine to phenylalanine. The DNA shown is the 48-base CDR3, in frame from base 1. Healthy HIV-negative adults with no recently reported acute infections or vaccinations were included as donors. Every donor was a Caucasian adult living in Nashville, Tennessee, USA. For unsorted samples, 100 million or so PBMCs were counted, and genomic DNA was extracted using the QIAamp DNA Blood Mini kit. Blood was collected by leukapheresis, and PBMCs were isolated by Ficoll-Histopaque density gradient centrifugation and then cryopreserved in liquid nitrogen vapor phase. Using the deep immunoSEQ assay, multiplex PCR amplified TCR CDR3 regions from genomic DNA. Extracted genomic DNA from each cell subset was distributed evenly across all wells of several immunoSEQ 96-well plates, and each plate was treated as a replicate. For unsorted PBMC, each replicate PCR was loaded with roughly 330 ng genomic DNA, equivalent to about 30,000 T cell genomes. Genomic DNA from unsorted PBMC was sequenced over ten immunoSEQ deep assay plates. The purified libraries were quantified using a Qubit 3.0 fluorometer, sized with a Bioanalyzer 2100, and then quantified again using the KAPA Library Quantification kit. Each immunoSEQ 96-well plate was sequenced on its own single-read 150-cycle Illumina NextSeq 550 flow cell. Per the source publication's procedure: Because the immunoSEQ output held only junctional sequences and lacked quality scores, the filtering could not match the filtering applied to full-length reads. Sequences were annotated with PyIR, a Python wrapper for IgBLAST v1.9, and V/J genes and CDR3 were assigned using IMGT germline references. Reads were filtered out if the reads had weak V/J assignments (E-value above 1e-6), no CDR3, stop codons, out-of-frame junctions, or ambiguous translated residues. A V3J clonotype was defined by an identical inferred V gene, J gene, and CDR3 amino acid sequence. To compute the percentage overlap between repertoires, the number of shared unique clonotypes was divided by the size of the smaller repertoire. RTK rarefaction, the Chao1 estimator, and Recon v2.1 estimates of unobserved clonotypes were used to assess repertoire richness. TCRdb retrieved this table from immuneACCESS and kept in-frame rearrangements only. Not all clones are present; in checked studies, unresolved V genes account for under half, and no reason is known for the remainder. For V, J and clone size, that table is used; D and trimming come from the DNA. The sample data list some 92,000 clones, and more than 45% of these were observed just once. The ten largest clones represent about 14% of the sample.

Broad study findings and their caveats: The small number of donors limited the genetic and exposure-history diversity represented. Only blood was sampled, and tissue TCR repertoires likely differ from those in blood. Pairwise subsampling led to the expectation that sequencing depth would affect the degree of clonotype sharing among donors.

The origin of this receptor is a woman aged 40 to 55 in good health. Some clones in this sample may be carry-over from other donors' samples. The specimen was PBMCs. Recombination connected TRBV11-2 to TRBJ1-3; there is no confident call for the D gene. The DNA sequence is as follows: TGTGCCAGCAGCTTAGTGGGCTTTACCTCTGGAAACACCATATATTTT. Translated, this gives CASSLVGFTSGNTIYF.